This T cell receptor (beta chain) was obtained from a study of response to subunit inactivated influenza vaccine. The CDR3 is 22 amino acids. V dropped 2 bases and J dropped 1; count of bases not matched to a gene: 20. Germline CDR1 is LGHNA and CDR2 is YNFKEQ. TCRdb passed the RT-PCR reads through MiXCR, listing each CDR3 protein once. The sample carries more than 450,000 distinct CDR3 sequences, 12% recorded once. Whole-study findings and limits: The authors put forward the suggestion that each seasonal influenza vaccination may bring in only a limited number of new T cells.

Concerning this clonotype itself: Its antigen remains unidentified.

Source: PBMCs from blood, taken on the day of vaccination. The receptor's source is a man in his forties or fifties who received an inactivated influenza vaccine. The chain combines TRBV4-2 with TRBJ2-1; 10 bases align to TRBD1. The CDR3, as DNA: TGTGCCAGCAGCCAACCTCGGAACCGGGACAGGGGTCCCGATCCTTCCTACAATGAGCAGTTCTTC. It translates to CASSQPRNRDRGPDPSYNEQFF.